This T cell receptor beta chain was captured in a study of T cell repertoires in cytomegalovirus infection. Study at large: Indications of both CMV infection and matching HLA type were provided by public TCR beta signatures.

Regarding the study as a whole: Summed frequency of public TCR beta families distinguished CMV carriers with the relevant HLA. HLA-C-restricted, CMV-specific TCR beta clonotypes were dominant ex vivo.

Worth noting for this clonotype: Its antigen remains unidentified.

TCRdb itself ran the reads through MiXCR, one entry per CDR3 protein. The sample yields 310,000 or so distinct CDR3 sequences, around 25% seen once. CDR1 and CDR2 from the germline V gene are SQVTM and ANQGSEA. V was pared by 4 bases and J by 8 bases, with 15 bases between. This CDR3 contains 13 residues. This receptor was taken from a human donor in good health (CMV status not recorded). Some clones in this sample may be carry-over from other donors' samples. The source material was PBMCs. V and J are TRBV29-1 and TRBJ2-1; D may correspond to TRBD1 or TRBD2 (6 bases each). The DNA for the CDR3 is TGCAGCGTTGCTGGGACTGGGGGCTATGAGCAGTTCTTC. It is translated as CSVAGTGGYEQFF.